A selection of T cell receptor beta chains follows, all from one sample in a study of T-cell memory formation after mild COVID-19. Each CDR3 protein gets one entry after TCRdb re-called the 5' RACE reads with MiXCR. The table has 550,000 to 700,000 distinct CDR3 sequences, approximately 18% seen once. Sequencing used PBMCs or a T cell subset sorted from them (not recorded which). Receptors originate from an adult woman who had mild COVID-19 (a few samples of this study predate the infection). Cell type and time point are not known. Each CDR3 is given with its conserved first and last residue. A D gene is named only where the DNA matches it firmly. Size is stated for part of the rows, as once, few or many counts, or as a class when the clone is expanded.

DNA: TGTGCCAGCAGCCCTCTAGGACAGGGGGCATCTGGAAACACCATATATTTT
CDR3: CASSPLGQGASGNTIYF
size: .
J: TRBJ1-3
V: TRBV14
D: TRBD1

DNA: TGTGCCAGCAGTCCAGGGATTCTGGGGCCGAGAATTACCTCCTACGAGCAGTACTTC
CDR3: CASSPGILGPRITSYEQYF
size: .
J: TRBJ2-7
V: TRBV12-3/TRBV12-4
D: .

DNA: TGTGCCAGCAGCCAAGATCAAACTAGCGGGCGACCGTATGAGCAGTACTTC
CDR3: CASSQDQTSGRPYEQYF
size: few
J: TRBJ2-7
V: TRBV14
D: TRBD2

DNA: TGCAGCGTTGGAGTCAGGATGGGTGGTGAGCAGTTCTTC
CDR3: CSVGVRMGGEQFF
size: .
J: TRBJ2-1
V: TRBV29-1
D: .

DNA: TGTGCCAGCAGTTTTGGATCGACAGGCTTCTATGGCTACACCTTC
CDR3: CASSFGSTGFYGYTF
size: few
J: TRBJ1-2
V: TRBV27
D: .

DNA: TGTGCCAGCAGCCTTGGGGCTTCTAGCACAGATACGCAGTATTTT
CDR3: CASSLGASSTDTQYF
size: few
J: TRBJ2-3
V: TRBV7-6
D: .

DNA: TGTGCCACCAGTGCACCGGGACAGGGGTCGGAGACCCAGTACTTC
CDR3: CATSAPGQGSETQYF
size: few
J: TRBJ2-5
V: TRBV24-1
D: TRBD1

DNA: TGTGCCAGCAGCCTAGGGGGCGGGGGCCTAGGCTACGAGCAGTACTTC
CDR3: CASSLGGGGLGYEQYF
size: .
J: TRBJ2-7
V: TRBV27
D: .

DNA: TGTGCCTGGAGCACAGGGGGCTTCACAGATACGCAGTATTTT
CDR3: CAWSTGGFTDTQYF
size: few
J: TRBJ2-3
V: TRBV30
D: TRBD1

DNA: TGTGCCACCAGTGGTCCGGGACAGGGGAGCTCCTACGAGCAGTACTTC
CDR3: CATSGPGQGSSYEQYF
size: few
J: TRBJ2-7
V: TRBV24-1
D: TRBD1

DNA: TGTGCCAGCAGTTTATCGGCTTTGGGGGATGGCTACACCTTC
CDR3: CASSLSALGDGYTF
size: .
J: TRBJ1-2
V: TRBV27
D: .

DNA: TGCGCCAGCAGCCACCTACAGGGGATTCCTGAAGCTTTCTTT
CDR3: CASSHLQGIPEAFF
size: .
J: TRBJ1-1
V: TRBV4-1
D: TRBD1

DNA: TGTGCCAGCTCACGGCTGTGGGACACTGAAGCTTTCTTT
CDR3: CASSRLWDTEAFF
size: .
J: TRBJ1-1
V: TRBV18
D: .

DNA: TGTGCCAGCAGCTTAGGGGACAGGGGTGACTACGAGCAGTACTTC
CDR3: CASSLGDRGDYEQYF
size: few
J: TRBJ2-7
V: TRBV13
D: TRBD1

DNA: TGTGCCAGCAGTGCCGGGACAGGGGCTACCAATGAGCAGTTCTTC
CDR3: CASSAGTGATNEQFF
size: few
J: TRBJ2-1
V: TRBV6-1
D: TRBD1

DNA: TGCAGTGCCCCGCCGCGGGACTCCCGCACAGATACGCAGTATTTT
CDR3: CSAPPRDSRTDTQYF
size: .
J: TRBJ2-3
V: TRBV20-1
D: .

DNA: TGTGCCAGCAGCTTATCCTTGAGGGGAGCTCGGGAGACCCAGTACTTC
CDR3: CASSLSLRGARETQYF
size: .
J: TRBJ2-5
V: TRBV7-6
D: .

DNA: TGTGCCAGCAGCCCGAGTGGCGGGTATACCGGGGAGCTGTTTTTT
CDR3: CASSPSGGYTGELFF
size: .
J: TRBJ2-2
V: TRBV9
D: .

DNA: TGTGCCAGCAGCCCCTACACAACAGGGGAGAATGAGCAGTTCTTC
CDR3: CASSPYTTGENEQFF
size: few
J: TRBJ2-1
V: TRBV3-1
D: TRBD1

DNA: TGTGCCAGCAGCTTCCGGTCGGGGGCGCGCACTGAAGCTTTCTTT
CDR3: CASSFRSGARTEAFF
size: few
J: TRBJ1-1
V: TRBV7-9
D: .

DNA: TGCAGTGCCCCGGGGGGGGGCCGTAATACTGAGCAGTTCTTC
CDR3: CSAPGGGRNTEQFF
size: .
J: TRBJ2-1
V: TRBV20-1
D: TRBD2

DNA: TGCGCCAGCAGCCCGACTAGCGGGGAAGAGACCCAGTACTTC
CDR3: CASSPTSGEETQYF
size: .
J: TRBJ2-5
V: TRBV4-1
D: TRBD2

DNA: TGTGCCAGCAGCTCCGGGACTAGCGACACCGGGGAGCTGTTTTTT
CDR3: CASSSGTSDTGELFF
size: .
J: TRBJ2-2
V: TRBV5-6
D: TRBD2

DNA: TGCGCCAGCAGCACTACAAGCTACGAGCAGTACTTC
CDR3: CASSTTSYEQYF
size: many
J: TRBJ2-7
V: TRBV5-1
D: .

DNA: TGTGCCAGCAGTTATTTTCTTGAGGAGCTGTTTTTT
CDR3: CASSYFLEELFF
size: few
J: TRBJ2-2
V: TRBV6-2/TRBV6-3
D: .

DNA: TGTGCCTGGAGTGTACCTCAGGCTGACCGGCAGTTCTTC
CDR3: CAWSVPQADRQFF
size: .
J: TRBJ2-1
V: TRBV30
D: .

DNA: TGTGCCAGCAGCCAAGTTGCGGGGGCGCTGGCCGAGCAGTACTTC
CDR3: CASSQVAGALAEQYF
size: .
J: TRBJ2-7
V: TRBV3-1
D: .

DNA: TGTGCCAGCAGCTCGCAGACTATCCGCGAGCAGTTCTTC
CDR3: CASSSQTIREQFF
size: few
J: TRBJ2-1
V: TRBV7-2
D: .

DNA: TGCGCCAGCAGCCACCAGACAGGAGCCCCACGAAACACTGAAGCTTTCTTT
CDR3: CASSHQTGAPRNTEAFF
size: few
J: TRBJ1-1
V: TRBV5-1
D: .

DNA: TGTGCCAGCAGCTTACTAGGTGGAAGGGAGCTGTTTTTT
CDR3: CASSLLGGRELFF
size: few
J: TRBJ2-2
V: TRBV7-6
D: .

DNA: TGTGCCAGCAGTGAAGCCCCGGACGGCCGGCCCCAGCATTTT
CDR3: CASSEAPDGRPQHF
size: few
J: TRBJ1-5
V: TRBV6-1
D: .

DNA: TGCGCCAGCAGCGCCGACAGGGCCCCCACAGATACGCAGTATTTT
CDR3: CASSADRAPTDTQYF
size: .
J: TRBJ2-3
V: TRBV5-1
D: TRBD1

DNA: TGTGCCAGCAGTGAGAGGGGACTTGCAACTAATGAAAAACTGTTTTTT
CDR3: CASSERGLATNEKLFF
size: .
J: TRBJ1-4
V: TRBV2
D: .

DNA: TGTGCCAGCAGTTACTCGAACCCCGGACAGGGGCGAGGGGGCTACACCTTC
CDR3: CASSYSNPGQGRGGYTF
size: many
J: TRBJ1-2
V: TRBV6-5
D: TRBD1

DNA: TGTGCCAGCAGTTTATGGCAGGGCGGAGAGACCCAGTACTTC
CDR3: CASSLWQGGETQYF
size: few
J: TRBJ2-5
V: TRBV28
D: .